Presented here are 29 T cell receptor beta chains from one specimen sequenced in a study of shared clonotypes between healthy human individuals. Measured with immunoSEQ multiplex PCR; TCRdb has only the in-frame clones, and not every one. Here the sample spans roughly 410,000 clones, approximately 97% being singletons. Sequencing used memory CD8+ T cells sorted from blood. Subset in this sample: CD45RO+ cells pooled with CCR7-negative TemRA cells. The source of these receptors is a young man in good health.

The chain is built from TRBV5-1 and TRBJ2-5, with 13 bases aligning to TRBD2. Unmatched junction bases numbered 5, after V lost 5 bases and J lost 1 base. The length of the CDR3 is 16 residues. Germline V gives CDR1 SGHRS, CDR2 YFSETQ. The DNA of the CDR3 is TGCGCCAGCAGTTCCGGGACTAGCGGGACCCAAGAGACCCAGTACTTC. This gives the protein CASSSGTSGTQETQYF.

The V gene is TRBV27, the J gene TRBJ2-1, with 10 bases lining up with TRBD2. Germline V gene data show CDR1 as MNHEY and CDR2 as SMNVEV (reference sequence). The CDR3 is 15 residues long. After removal of 5 bases from V and 4 bases from J, the junction contained 5 bases not matched to a gene. The CDR3 sequence: CASSPQAGGYNEQFF. Here the CDR3 DNA reads TGTGCCAGCAGTCCTCAAGCGGGAGGGTACAATGAGCAGTTCTTC.

CDR3 nucleotide sequence: TGTGCCAGCAGAAGACTAGCGAACACCGGGGAGCTGTTTTTT. It is translated as CASRRLANTGELFF. The chain carries TRBV27 and TRBJ2-2, with D possibly being TRBD2 (6 bases). CDR3 size: 14 residues. From germline, CDR1 is MNHEY and CDR2 SMNVEV (reference sequence). V lost 6 bases, J lost 0 bases, and 8 bases lay in between.

The gene calls are TRBV27 and TRBJ2-5; D is uncertain. The ends were cut back, 4 bases at V and 7 bases at J, with 4 bases in the middle. There are 10 residues in the CDR3. Germline V gene data show CDR1 as MNHEY and CDR2 as SMNVEV (reference sequence). The CDR3 sequence is CASSCGTQYF. CDR3 nucleotides: TGTGCCAGCAGTTGTGGGACCCAGTACTTC.

The chain joins TRBV30 to TRBJ2-5, with D tentatively TRBD1 (6 bases). V was trimmed by 4 bases and J by 1 base, leaving 13 bases between them. CDR1 is GTSNPN and CDR2 is SVGIG in the germline V gene (reference sequence). The CDR3 runs 14 residues. The CDR3 sequence is CAWITQGSQETQYF. CDR3 sequence (DNA): TGTGCCTGGATTACACAGGGCTCCCAAGAGACCCAGTACTTC.

This sequence joins TRBV7-9 and TRBJ2-7, with D perhaps TRBD1 (6 bases). This CDR3 contains 12 residues. The germline V gene has CDR1 SEHNR and CDR2 FQNEAQ (reference sequence). V dropped 6 bases and J dropped 3 bases, with 9 bases sitting between them. In nucleotides, the CDR3 is TGTGCCAGCAGGAAACAGGGCTACGAGCAGTACTTC. This translates into CASRKQGYEQYF.

The chain joins TRBV5-1 to TRBJ2-7; 12 bases map to TRBD2. Germline V gene sequence: CDR1 SGHRS, CDR2 YFSETQ. The V and J ends lost 0 bases and 4 bases, in that order; junction bases with no gene match: 5. This CDR3 has 16 amino acids. This chain's CDR3 is CASSLGLAGVGYEQYF. CDR3 sequence (DNA): TGCGCCAGCAGCTTGGGACTAGCGGGAGTAGGGTACGAGCAGTACTTC.

The V call is TRBV7-2, the J call TRBJ1-1, with unresolved D. Germline V gene sequence: CDR1 SGHTA, CDR2 FQGNSA. V was trimmed by 0 bases and J by 8 bases, leaving 7 bases between them. The CDR3 spans 12 residues. CDR3 residues: CASSLAEAEAFF. CDR3 in DNA: TGTGCCAGCAGCTTAGCTGAGGCCGAAGCTTTCTTT.

The rearrangement links TRBV6-6 to TRBJ2-2; D unresolved. Between the trimmed V and J ends, which lost 4 bases and 0 bases, there was a span of 6 bases. The CDR3 has 14 residues. Germline V gene sequence: CDR1 MNHNY, CDR2 SVGAGI (reference sequence). CDR3 sequence (DNA): TGTGCCAGCAGTTTCCGGGCGAACACCGGGGAGCTGTTTTTT. Its protein product is CASSFRANTGELFF.

This clone has just a few counts. Other DNA sequences in the same sample also yield this CDR3. The CDR3 coding sequence is TGTGCCAGCTCACCCAGGGACACTGAAGCTTTCTTT. Translated: CASSPRDTEAFF. This sequence joins TRBV18 and TRBJ1-1; a possible D gene is TRBD1 (5 bases). CDR1 is KGHSH, CDR2 LQKENI, per germline. Trimming shortened V by 3 bases and J by 3 bases, and 5 bases separated the two germline ends. There are 12 residues in the CDR3.

The V call is TRBV29-1, the J call TRBJ1-1; D gene uncertain. V was shortened by 3 bases and J by 1 base, with 15 bases between the two germline ends. Germline assignment: CDR1 SQVTM and CDR2 ANQGSEA. The CDR3 covers 15 residues. The CDR3, as DNA: TGCAGCGTTGAGGGCCGTCAACGAACGAACACTGAAGCTTTCTTT. This sequence encodes CSVEGRQRTNTEAFF.

The V and J genes are TRBV4-1 and TRBJ2-7, with D perhaps TRBD1 or TRBD2 (5 bases each). CDR3 length: 15 residues. Germline values: CDR1 MGHRA, CDR2 YSYEKL. V dropped 2 bases and J dropped 7 bases, with 18 bases sitting between them. This CDR3 is CASSQRARGREEQYF. CDR3 bases: TGCGCCAGCAGCCAACGCGCTCGGGGCAGGGAGGAGCAGTACTTC.

This chain joins TRBV6-5 and TRBJ1-2; the match to TRBD1 covers 7 bases. With V trimmed by 2 bases and J by 4 bases, 1 base remained unmatched. The CDR3 is made up of 13 amino acids. The germline gives CDR1 MNHEY, CDR2 SVGAGI. CDR3 nucleotide sequence: TGTGCCAGCAGTTACAGGGGGCCCTATGGCTACACCTTC. Translated: CASSYRGPYGYTF.

The chain carries TRBV7-9 and TRBJ2-7, with D hard to call. V lost 2 bases and J 0 bases, leaving 14 bases between the germline ends. CDR1 SEHNR and CDR2 FQNEAQ come from the germline V gene (reference sequence). The CDR3 sequence is 16 residues long. The chain's CDR3 is CASSLIGRPDSYEQYF. CDR3 bases: TGTGCCAGCAGCTTAATAGGCAGGCCCGACTCCTACGAGCAGTACTTC. The whole variable domain, filled in from reference TRBV7-9 and TRBJ2-7, reads DTGVSQNPRHKITKRGQNVTFRCDPISEHNRLYWYRQTLGQGPEFLTYFQNEAQLEKSRLLSDRFSAERPKGSFSTLEIQRTEQGDSAMYLCASSLIGRPDSYEQYFGPGTRLTVT.

About this clone: At the DNA level, this CDR3 is encoded by other sequences in the same sample as well. The chain combines TRBV6-5 with TRBJ2-5; D remains ambiguous. This CDR3 spans 11 amino acids. Trimming stripped 4 bases from V and 7 bases from J, with 7 bases between. Germline V gene data show CDR1 as MNHEY and CDR2 as SVGAGI. DNA for the CDR3: TGTGCCAGCAGTTGGTCCGGGACCCAGTACTTC. Its translation: CASSWSGTQYF.

J is TRBJ2-1 and V is TRBV18; D gene ambiguous. V was clipped by 1 base and J by 6 bases, with 10 bases between them. This CDR3 has 14 residues. The germline V gene has CDR1 KGHSH and CDR2 LQKENI. DNA of the CDR3: TGTGCCAGCTCACCACTTAGTTCGGGCAATGAGCAGTTCTTC. The encoded protein is CASSPLSSGNEQFF.

This clone has just one count. The chain uses TRBV2 and TRBJ2-7; TRBD2 might be the D (5 bases). The CDR3 spans 15 residues. Germline assignment: CDR1 SNHLY and CDR2 FYNNEI. Trimming shortened V by 2 bases and J by 2 bases, and 13 bases separated the two germline ends. In nucleotides, the CDR3 is TGTGCCAGCAGTGAAAGGATGGGAGCCACCTACGAGCAGTACTTC. Translated: CASSERMGATYEQYF.

The CDR3, as DNA: TGTGCCAGCAGCTTACCTAGCGGGAACGCCTACGAGCAGTACTTC. The encoded protein is CASSLPSGNAYEQYF. V usage is TRBV7-9 and J usage is TRBJ2-7; 9 bases agree with TRBD2. The CDR3 length is 15 residues. Germline V gene sequence: CDR1 SEHNR, CDR2 FQNEAQ (reference sequence). V lost 2 bases, J lost 2 bases, and 4 bases stayed unmatched.

The chain links TRBV7-6 to TRBJ2-5; D not resolved. Germline lookup yields CDR1 SGHVS and CDR2 FNYEAQ. The V end lost 8 bases, the J end lost 4 bases, and 17 bases lay between the germline ends. This CDR3 has 14 residues. The DNA of the CDR3 is TGTGCCAGCGCCTCGAACCTGTGGGGAGAGACCCAGTACTTC. Protein sequence: CASASNLWGETQYF.

The chain combines TRBV5-1 with TRBJ2-5; the D gene is possibly TRBD2 (6 bases). Germline CDR1 is SGHRS and CDR2 is YFSETQ. Trimming cost V 1 base and J 4 bases, with 8 bases left between them. The CDR3 length is 13 residues. CDR3 sequence (DNA): TGCGCCAGCAGCTTGTGGGGAGGAGAGACCCAGTACTTC. As protein: CASSLWGGETQYF.

The chain recombines TRBV5-6 with TRBJ2-7, with 7 nucleotides matching TRBD1. Trimming at V came to 3 bases and at J to 3 bases, leaving 6 bases not matched to a gene. Germline V gene sequence: CDR1 SGHDT, CDR2 YYEEEE. The CDR3 spans 14 residues. DNA for the CDR3: TGTGCCAGCAGCTGGCAGGGGGTAGTCTACGAGCAGTACTTC. As protein: CASSWQGVVYEQYF.

This clone has only one observation. The V gene is TRBV7-2, the J gene TRBJ1-2, with D unclear. The CDR3 loop spans 12 amino acids. Trimming removed 1 base from V and 9 bases from J, with 9 bases in between. CDR1 SGHTA and CDR2 FQGNSA come from the germline V gene. The CDR3 loop is CASSLEGFRYTF. Here the CDR3 DNA reads TGTGCCAGCAGCTTAGAAGGATTCCGCTACACCTTC.

This sequence joins TRBV7-9 and TRBJ2-3, with a possible D match to TRBD2 (6 bases). The CDR3 covers 16 residues. V was trimmed by 1 base and J by 0 bases, leaving 11 bases between them. CDR1 and CDR2 (germline): SEHNR, FQNEAQ (reference sequence). The CDR3 DNA follows: TGTGCCAGCAGCTTAGTGGAGGGGCCTAGCACAGATACGCAGTATTTT. Protein: CASSLVEGPSTDTQYF.

The CDR3 DNA is TGCGCCAGCAGCCGACCGGGACAGGGGAAGCCCTATGGCTACACCTTC. This sequence encodes CASSRPGQGKPYGYTF. The chain employs TRBV4-1 and TRBJ1-2; 10 bases agree with TRBD1. The CDR3 contains 16 residues. The V segment lost 4 bases and the J segment 4 bases; nucleotides outside the gene matches: 9. CDR1 and CDR2 (germline): MGHRA, YSYEKL.

The V call is TRBV27, the J call TRBJ2-7; 9 nucleotides align to TRBD1. The CDR3 sequence is 16 residues long. Germline trimming cut 5 bases from V and 7 bases from J; bases unmatched to any gene: 15. Germline assignment: CDR1 MNHEY and CDR2 SMNVEV (reference sequence). DNA for the CDR3: TGTGCCAGCAGTCCGCTAGACAGGGGGGTTTTTGGGGAGCAGTACTTC. Translating gives CASSPLDRGVFGEQYF.

Comments on this clone: Other DNA sequences within the sample encode an identical CDR3. The chain employs TRBV5-1 and TRBJ2-7; TRBD1 might be the D (5 bases). V gave up 4 bases and J gave up 3 bases, with 5 bases separating them. In germline, CDR1 is SGHRS, CDR2 YFSETQ. The CDR3 is 11 amino acids. CDR3 bases: TGCGCCAGCAGCCAGGGCTACGAGCAGTACTTC. Translation: CASSQGYEQYF.

Only one count was recorded for this clone. V is TRBV27 and J is TRBJ2-7, with D perhaps TRBD2 (6 bases). Per the germline V gene, CDR1 is MNHEY and CDR2 is SMNVEV (reference sequence). The CDR3 consists of 14 residues. Trimming took off 5 bases at V and 4 bases at J, with 15 bases between the two ends. The CDR3 coding sequence is TGTGCCAGCAGTGAAGGAGGGCCCTTTTACGAGCAGTACTTC. This codes for CASSEGGPFYEQYF.

The V and J genes are TRBV7-6 and TRBJ2-1; 8 bases align to TRBD2. Germline loops: CDR1 SGHVS, CDR2 FNYEAQ. The CDR3 is made up of 17 amino acids. V trimming: 4 bases; J trimming: 0 bases; junction bases outside the gene matches: 8. The CDR3 DNA is TGTGCCAGCAGCTCTCTAGCGGGCAAAAGCTCCTACAATGAGCAGTTCTTC. It specifies CASSSLAGKSSYNEQFF.

The V call is TRBV28, the J call TRBJ2-6, with D possibly being TRBD2 (6 bases). Trimming cost V 6 bases and J 0 bases, with 9 bases left between them. CDR3 length: 15 residues. Looked up from germline, CDR1 is MDHEN and CDR2 is SYDVKM. The CDR3 spells CASREGISGANVLTF. The CDR3 coding sequence is TGTGCCAGCAGGGAGGGGATCTCTGGGGCCAACGTCCTGACTTTC. Based on the CDR3 plus reference TRBV28 and TRBJ2-6, the full variable domain is DVKVTQSSRYLVKRTGEKVFLECVQDMDHENMFWYRQDPGLGLRLIYFSYDVKMKEKGDIPEGYSVSREKKERFSLILESASTNQTSMYLCASREGISGANVLTFGAGSRLTVL.